The clone carrying this TCR beta chain came up many times. Its antigen is not known. The junction does not match germline at one end; this may be a read error. The source of the sample is a study of T cells after yellow fever vaccination. On the study more broadly: Some fractions had low cell numbers, and these were prepared with SMART-Seq v4 Ultra Low Input.

TCRdb processed the 5' RACE reads anew with MiXCR; each CDR3 protein has one entry. The sample lists roughly 330,000 distinct CDR3 sequences; around 6.8% were seen once. Overall study results and limits: The presence of abundant clonotypes contaminating from the bulk population was possible in FACS-sorted repertoires.

CDR1 SGHRS and CDR2 YFSETQ come from the germline V gene. CDR3 length: 11 amino acids. Material: PBMCs, obtained more than 35 days after the first yellow fever vaccination. This chain uses TRBV5-1 with TRBJ2-5; D gene ambiguous. The sequence was collected from a young man who received the YFV17D yellow fever vaccine. Here the CDR3 DNA reads TGCGCCACCACAGACCAGGAGACCCAGTACTTC. Translating it yields CATTDQETQYF.